This TCR beta chain was found in a study of cytomegalovirus exposure and HLA in healthy donors. PCR employed 60 Vbeta and 13 Jbeta primers. Libraries were prepared by immunoSEQ multiplex PCR; TCRdb keeps only in-frame clonotypes and omits some of them. There are 70,000 to 100,000 clones in the sample; 70% to 90% occur only once, and roughly 2% lies in the top ten. Per germline, CDR1 SGHKS and CDR2 YYEKEE (reference sequence). J lost 7 bases, V lost 3 bases, and 10 bases had no gene match. The CDR3 has 15 amino acids. Sequenced: PBMCs. The TCR originated in a young man in good health and CMV-seronegative. V gene TRBV5-5 combines with J gene TRBJ1-1, with 9 bases matching TRBD1. CDR3 DNA: TGTGCCAGCAGCTACCCCGGGACAGGGAAGGGTGAAGCTTTCTTT. Its protein is CASSYPGTGKGEAFF.